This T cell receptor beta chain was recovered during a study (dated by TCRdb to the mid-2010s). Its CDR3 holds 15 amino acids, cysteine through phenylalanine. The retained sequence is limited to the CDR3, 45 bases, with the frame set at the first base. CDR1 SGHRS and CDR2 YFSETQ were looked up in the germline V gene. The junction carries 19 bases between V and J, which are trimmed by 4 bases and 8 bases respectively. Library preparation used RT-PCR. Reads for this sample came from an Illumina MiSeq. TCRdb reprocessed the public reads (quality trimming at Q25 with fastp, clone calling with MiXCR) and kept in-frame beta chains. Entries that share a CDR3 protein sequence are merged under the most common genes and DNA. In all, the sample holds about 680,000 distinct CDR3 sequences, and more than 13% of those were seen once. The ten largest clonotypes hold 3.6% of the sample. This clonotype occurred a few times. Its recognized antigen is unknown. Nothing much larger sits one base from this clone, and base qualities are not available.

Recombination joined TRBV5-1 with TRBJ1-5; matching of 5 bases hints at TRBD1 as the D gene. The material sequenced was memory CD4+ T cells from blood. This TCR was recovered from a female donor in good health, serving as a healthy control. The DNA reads TGCGCCAGCAGCCCCCGAGAGGGGAGGAAGGAGCCCCAGCATTTT. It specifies CASSPREGRKEPQHF.